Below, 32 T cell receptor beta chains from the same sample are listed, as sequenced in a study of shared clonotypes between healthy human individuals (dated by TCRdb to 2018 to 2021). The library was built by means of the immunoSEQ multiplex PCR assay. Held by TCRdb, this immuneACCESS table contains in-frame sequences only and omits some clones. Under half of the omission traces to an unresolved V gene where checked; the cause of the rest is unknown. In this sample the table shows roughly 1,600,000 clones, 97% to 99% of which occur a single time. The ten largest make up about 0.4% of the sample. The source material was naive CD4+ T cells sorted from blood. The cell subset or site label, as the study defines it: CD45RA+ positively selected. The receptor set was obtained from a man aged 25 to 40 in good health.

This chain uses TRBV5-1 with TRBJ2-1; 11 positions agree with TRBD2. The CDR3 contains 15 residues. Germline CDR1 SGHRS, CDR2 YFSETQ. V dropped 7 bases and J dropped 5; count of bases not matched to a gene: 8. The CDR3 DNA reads TGCGCCAGCGGGGACCTAGCGGGAGGCGACAATGAGCAGTTCTTC. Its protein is CASGDLAGGDNEQFF.

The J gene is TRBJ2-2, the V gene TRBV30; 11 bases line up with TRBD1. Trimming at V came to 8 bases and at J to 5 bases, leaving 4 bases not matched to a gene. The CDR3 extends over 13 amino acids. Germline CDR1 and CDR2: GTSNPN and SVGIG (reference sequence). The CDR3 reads CANRDRGTGELFF. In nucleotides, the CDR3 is TGTGCCAACCGGGACAGGGGGACCGGGGAGCTGTTTTTT.

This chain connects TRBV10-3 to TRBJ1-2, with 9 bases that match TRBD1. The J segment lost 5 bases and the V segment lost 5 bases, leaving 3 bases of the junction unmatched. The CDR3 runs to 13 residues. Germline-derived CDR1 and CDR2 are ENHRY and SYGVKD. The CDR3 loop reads CAISTGTGYGYTF. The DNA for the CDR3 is TGTGCCATCAGTACCGGGACAGGGTATGGCTACACCTTC.

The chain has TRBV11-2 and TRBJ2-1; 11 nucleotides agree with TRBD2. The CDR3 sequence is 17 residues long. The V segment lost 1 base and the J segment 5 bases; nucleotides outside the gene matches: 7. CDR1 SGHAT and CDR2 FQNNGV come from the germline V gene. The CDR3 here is CASSLGGTSGSDNEQFF. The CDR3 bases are TGTGCCAGCAGCTTAGGGGGGACTAGCGGCTCTGACAATGAGCAGTTCTTC.

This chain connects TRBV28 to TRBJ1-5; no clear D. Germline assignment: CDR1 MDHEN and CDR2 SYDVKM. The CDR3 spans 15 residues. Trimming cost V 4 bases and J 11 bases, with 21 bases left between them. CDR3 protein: CASSSSGIAANSQHF. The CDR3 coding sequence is TGTGCCAGCAGTTCCTCAGGCATTGCCGCTAATTCCCAGCATTTT.

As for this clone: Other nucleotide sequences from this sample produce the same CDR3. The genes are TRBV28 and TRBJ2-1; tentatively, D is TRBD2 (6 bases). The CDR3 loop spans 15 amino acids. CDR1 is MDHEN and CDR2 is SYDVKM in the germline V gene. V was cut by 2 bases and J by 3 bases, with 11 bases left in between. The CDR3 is CASSLRRAHYNEQFF. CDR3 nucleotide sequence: TGTGCCAGCAGTTTACGGAGGGCCCACTACAATGAGCAGTTCTTC.

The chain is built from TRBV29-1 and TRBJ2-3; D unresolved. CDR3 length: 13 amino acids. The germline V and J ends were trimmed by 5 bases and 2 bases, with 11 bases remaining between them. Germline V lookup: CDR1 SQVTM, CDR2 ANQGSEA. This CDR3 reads CSVLGPATDTQYF. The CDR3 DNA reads TGCAGCGTTCTTGGGCCCGCCACAGATACGCAGTATTTT.

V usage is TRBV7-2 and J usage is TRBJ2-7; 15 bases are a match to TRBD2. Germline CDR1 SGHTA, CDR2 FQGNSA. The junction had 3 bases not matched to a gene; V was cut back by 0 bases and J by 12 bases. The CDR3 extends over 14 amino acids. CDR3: CASSLAGTSGRPYF. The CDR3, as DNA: TGTGCCAGCAGCTTAGCAGGGACTAGCGGGAGGCCGTACTTC. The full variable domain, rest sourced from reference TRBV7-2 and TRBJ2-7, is GAGVSQSPSNKVTEKGKDVELRCDPISGHTALYWYRQSLGQGLEFLIYFQGNSAPDKSGLPSDRFSAERTGGSVSTLTIQRTQQEDSAVYLCASSLAGTSGRPYFGPGTRLTVT.

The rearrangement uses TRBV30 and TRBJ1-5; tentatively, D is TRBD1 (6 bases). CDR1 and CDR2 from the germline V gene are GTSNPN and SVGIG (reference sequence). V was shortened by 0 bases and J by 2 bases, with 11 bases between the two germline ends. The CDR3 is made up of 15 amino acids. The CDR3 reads CAWSVGGQRNQPQHF. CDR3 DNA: TGTGCCTGGAGTGTGGGGGGGCAACGCAATCAGCCCCAGCATTTT.

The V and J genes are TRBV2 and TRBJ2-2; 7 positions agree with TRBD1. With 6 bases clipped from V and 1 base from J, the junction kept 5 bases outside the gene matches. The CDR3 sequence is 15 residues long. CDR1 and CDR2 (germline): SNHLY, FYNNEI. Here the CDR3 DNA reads TGTGCCAGCAGAAAATGGACAGGGAACACCGGGGAGCTGTTTTTT. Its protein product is CASRKWTGNTGELFF.

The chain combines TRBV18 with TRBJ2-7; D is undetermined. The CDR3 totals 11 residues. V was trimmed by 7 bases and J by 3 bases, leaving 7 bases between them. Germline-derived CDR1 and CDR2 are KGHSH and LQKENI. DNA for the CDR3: TGTGCCAGCTTCCTCCTCTACGAGCAGTACTTC. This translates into CASFLLYEQYF.

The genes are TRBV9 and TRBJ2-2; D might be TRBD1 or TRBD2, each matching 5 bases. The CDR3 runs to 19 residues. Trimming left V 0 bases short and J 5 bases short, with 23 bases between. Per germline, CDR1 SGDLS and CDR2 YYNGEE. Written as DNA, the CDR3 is TGTGCCAGCAGCGTAGCTAATGGGGCGGGCCTAGGGCCGACCGGGGAGCTGTTTTTT. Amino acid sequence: CASSVANGAGLGPTGELFF.

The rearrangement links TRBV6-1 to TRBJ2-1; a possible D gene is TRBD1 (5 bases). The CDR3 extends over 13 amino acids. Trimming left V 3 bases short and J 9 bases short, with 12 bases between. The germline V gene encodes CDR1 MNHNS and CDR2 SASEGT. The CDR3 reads CASSEAGFLEQFF. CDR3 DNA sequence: TGTGCCAGCAGTGAGGCAGGGTTTCTTGAGCAGTTCTTC.

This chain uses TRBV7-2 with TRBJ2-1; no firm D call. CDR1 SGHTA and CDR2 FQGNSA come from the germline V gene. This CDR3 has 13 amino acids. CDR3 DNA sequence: TGTGCTACAAAAGGGTTCTCCTACAATGAGCAGTTCTTC. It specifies CATKGFSYNEQFF.

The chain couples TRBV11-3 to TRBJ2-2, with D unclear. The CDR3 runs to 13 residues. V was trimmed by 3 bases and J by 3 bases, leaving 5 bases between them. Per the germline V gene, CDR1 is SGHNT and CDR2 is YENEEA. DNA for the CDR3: TGTGCCAGCAGCTTTCGCGACACCGGGGAGCTGTTTTTT. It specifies CASSFRDTGELFF.

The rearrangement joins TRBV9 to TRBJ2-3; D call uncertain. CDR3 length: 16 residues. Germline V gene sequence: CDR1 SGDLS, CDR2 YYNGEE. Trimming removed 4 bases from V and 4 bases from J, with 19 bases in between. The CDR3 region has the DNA TGTGCCAGCAGCCTATCCCCTCTTCCTCCTTCAGATACGCAGTATTTT. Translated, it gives CASSLSPLPPSDTQYF.

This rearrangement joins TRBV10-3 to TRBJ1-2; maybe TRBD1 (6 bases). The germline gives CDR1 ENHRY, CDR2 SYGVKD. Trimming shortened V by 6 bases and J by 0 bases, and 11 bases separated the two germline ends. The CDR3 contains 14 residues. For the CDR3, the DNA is TGTGCCATCAGAGGGGGGGATACTAACTATGGCTACACCTTC. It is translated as CAIRGGDTNYGYTF.

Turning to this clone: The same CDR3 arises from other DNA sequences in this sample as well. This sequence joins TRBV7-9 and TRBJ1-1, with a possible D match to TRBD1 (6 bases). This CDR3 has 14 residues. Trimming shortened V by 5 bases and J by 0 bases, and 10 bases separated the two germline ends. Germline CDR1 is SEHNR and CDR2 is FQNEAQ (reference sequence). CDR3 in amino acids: CASSLTGMNTEAFF. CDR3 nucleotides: TGTGCCAGCAGCCTAACAGGGATGAACACTGAAGCTTTCTTT.

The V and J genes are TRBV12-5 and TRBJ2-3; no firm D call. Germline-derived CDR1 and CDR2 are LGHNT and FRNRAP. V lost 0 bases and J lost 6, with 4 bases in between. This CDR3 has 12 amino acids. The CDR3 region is CASGLVRDTQYF. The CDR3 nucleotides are TGTGCTAGTGGTTTGGTACGGGATACGCAGTATTTT.

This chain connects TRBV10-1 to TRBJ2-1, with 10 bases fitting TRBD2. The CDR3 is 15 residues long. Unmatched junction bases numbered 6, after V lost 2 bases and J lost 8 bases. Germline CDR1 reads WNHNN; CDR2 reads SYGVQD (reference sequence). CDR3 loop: CASSEPASGSDEQFF. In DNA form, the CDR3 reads TGCGCCAGCAGTGAGCCGGCTAGCGGGAGCGATGAGCAGTTCTTC.

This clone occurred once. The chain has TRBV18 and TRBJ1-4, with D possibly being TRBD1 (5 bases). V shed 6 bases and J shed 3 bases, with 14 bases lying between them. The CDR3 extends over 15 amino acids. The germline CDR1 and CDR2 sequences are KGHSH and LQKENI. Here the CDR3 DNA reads TGTGCCAGCTCTCCTATCCGGGACCCTAATGAAAAACTGTTTTTT. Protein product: CASSPIRDPNEKLFF. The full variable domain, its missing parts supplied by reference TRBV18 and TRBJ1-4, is NAGVMQNPRHLVRRRGQEARLRCSPMKGHSHVYWYRQLPEEGLKFMVYLQKENIIDESGMPKERFSAEFPKEGPSILRIQQVVRGDSAAYFCASSPIRDPNEKLFFGSGTQLSVL.

The CDR3 sequence: CASSYALNQPQHF. The DNA for the CDR3 is TGTGCCAGCAGTTACGCTCTGAATCAGCCCCAGCATTTT. The J gene is TRBJ1-5, the V gene TRBV6-6, with D hard to call. Germline values: CDR1 MNHNY, CDR2 SVGAGI (reference sequence). The CDR3 spans 13 residues. With 2 bases removed from V and 4 bases from J, the gap between germline ends came to 6 bases.

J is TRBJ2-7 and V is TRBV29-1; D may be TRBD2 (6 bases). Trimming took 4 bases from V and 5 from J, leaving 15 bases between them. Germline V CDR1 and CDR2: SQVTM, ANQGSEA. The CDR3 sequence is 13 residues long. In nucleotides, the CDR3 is TGCAGCGTTGCGCCTCGGGCGGGAAACGAGCAGTACTTC. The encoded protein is CSVAPRAGNEQYF.

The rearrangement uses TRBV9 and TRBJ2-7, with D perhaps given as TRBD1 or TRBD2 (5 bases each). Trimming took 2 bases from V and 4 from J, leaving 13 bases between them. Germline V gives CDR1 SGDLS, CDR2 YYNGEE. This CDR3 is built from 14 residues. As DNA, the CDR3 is TGTGCCAGCAGCGTTGAGCTAGAGGGGTACGAGCAGTACTTC. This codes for CASSVELEGYEQYF. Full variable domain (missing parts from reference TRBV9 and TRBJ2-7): DSGVTQTPKHLITATGQRVTLRCSPRSGDLSVYWYQQSLDQGLQFLIQYYNGEERAKGNILERFSAQQFPDLHSELNLSSLELGDSALYFCASSVELEGYEQYFGPGTRLTVT.

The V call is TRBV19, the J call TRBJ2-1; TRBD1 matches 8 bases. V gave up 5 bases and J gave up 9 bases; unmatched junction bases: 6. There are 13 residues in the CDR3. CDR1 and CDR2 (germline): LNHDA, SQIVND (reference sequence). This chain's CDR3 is CASSPGQGAEQFF. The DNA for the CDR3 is TGTGCCAGTAGTCCCGGACAGGGTGCTGAGCAGTTCTTC.

CDR3 coding DNA: TGTGCCAGCAGTGTTTTAGCGGGAGTGGGCGAGCAGTACTTC. Translating gives CASSVLAGVGEQYF. This chain connects TRBV28 to TRBJ2-7, with 9 bases identical to TRBD2. This CDR3 is 14 amino acids long. Germline lookup yields CDR1 MDHEN and CDR2 SYDVKM. With V trimmed by 5 bases and J by 6 bases, 8 bases remained unmatched.

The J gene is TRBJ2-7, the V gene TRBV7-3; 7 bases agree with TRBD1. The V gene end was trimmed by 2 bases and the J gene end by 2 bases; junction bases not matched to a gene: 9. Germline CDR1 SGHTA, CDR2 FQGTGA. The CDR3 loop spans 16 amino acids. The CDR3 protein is CASSLDRDSITYEQYF. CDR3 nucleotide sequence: TGTGCCAGCAGCTTAGACCGGGACAGTATTACCTACGAGCAGTACTTC. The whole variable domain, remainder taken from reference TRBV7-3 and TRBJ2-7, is GAGVSQTPSNKVTEKGKYVELRCDPISGHTALYWYRQSLGQGPEFLIYFQGTGAADDSGLPNDRFFAVRPEGSVSTLKIQRTERGDSAVYLCASSLDRDSITYEQYFGPGTRLTVT.

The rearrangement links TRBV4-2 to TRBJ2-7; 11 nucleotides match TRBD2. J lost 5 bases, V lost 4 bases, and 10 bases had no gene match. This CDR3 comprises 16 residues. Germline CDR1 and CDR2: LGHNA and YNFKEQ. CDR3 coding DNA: TGTGCCAGCAGCCCGATACTAGCGGGAGTGGCGGACGAGCAGTACTTC. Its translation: CASSPILAGVADEQYF.

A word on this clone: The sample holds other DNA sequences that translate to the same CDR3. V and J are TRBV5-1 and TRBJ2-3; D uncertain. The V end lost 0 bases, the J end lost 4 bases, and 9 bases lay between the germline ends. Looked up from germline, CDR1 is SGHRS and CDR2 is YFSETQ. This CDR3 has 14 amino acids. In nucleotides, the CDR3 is TGCGCCAGCAGCTTGGTGGGGTCCGCAGATACGCAGTATTTT. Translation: CASSLVGSADTQYF.

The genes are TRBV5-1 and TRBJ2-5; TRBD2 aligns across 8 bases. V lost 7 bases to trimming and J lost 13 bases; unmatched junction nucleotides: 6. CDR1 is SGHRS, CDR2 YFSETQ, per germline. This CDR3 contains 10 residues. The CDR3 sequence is CASPGGVWYF. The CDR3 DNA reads TGCGCCAGCCCCGGGGGGGTTTGGTACTTC. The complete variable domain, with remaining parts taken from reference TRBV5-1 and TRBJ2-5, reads KAGVTQTPRYLIKTRGQQVTLSCSPISGHRSVSWYQQTPGQGLQFLFEYFSETQRNKGNFPGRFSGRQFSNSRSEMNVSTLELGDSALYLCASPGGVWYFGPGTRLLVL.

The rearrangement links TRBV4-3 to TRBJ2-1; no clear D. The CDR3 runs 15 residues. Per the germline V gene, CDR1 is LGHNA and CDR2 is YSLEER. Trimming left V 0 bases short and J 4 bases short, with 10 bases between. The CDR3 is CASSQDRASYNEQFF. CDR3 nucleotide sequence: TGCGCCAGCAGCCAAGATCGAGCAAGTTACAATGAGCAGTTCTTC.

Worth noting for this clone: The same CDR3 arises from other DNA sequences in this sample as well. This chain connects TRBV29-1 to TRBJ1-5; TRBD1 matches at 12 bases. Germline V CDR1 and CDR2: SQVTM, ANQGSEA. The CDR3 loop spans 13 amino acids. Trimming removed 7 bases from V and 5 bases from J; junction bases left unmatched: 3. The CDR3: CSAGQGADQPQHF. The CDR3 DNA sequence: TGCAGCGCGGGACAGGGGGCTGATCAGCCCCAGCATTTT.